This is a list of T cell receptor beta chains from one sample in a study of shared clonotypes between healthy human individuals. Measured with immunoSEQ multiplex PCR; TCRdb has only the in-frame clones, and not every one. There are millions of clones in the sample; 85% to 95% occur only once, and around 0.13% lies in the top ten. The specimen sequenced was naive CD4+ T cells sorted from blood. The origin of the receptors is a man between 18 and 35 years old in good health. CDR3s include the opening cysteine and the closing phenylalanine or tryptophan. Each record gives: J gene, D gene, V gene, clone size, CDR3 DNA, CDR3 protein. A D gene is named only where the DNA matches it firmly. Rows give clone size only sometimes, using once, few, many, or a class for an expanded clone.

j_gene: TRBJ2-7; d_gene: .; v_gene: TRBV6-6; abundance: .; CDR3nt: TGTGCCAGCAGGAACCGGGAGCCCAACGAGCAGTACTTC; CDR3aa: CASRNREPNEQYF
j_gene: TRBJ1-2; d_gene: TRBD1; v_gene: TRBV28; abundance: .; CDR3nt: TGTGCCAGCAGTTTATCCCCCGGGACAGGGGGTAACTATGGCTACACCTTC; CDR3aa: CASSLSPGTGGNYGYTF
j_gene: TRBJ1-5; d_gene: TRBD1; v_gene: TRBV10-3; abundance: .; CDR3nt: TGTGCCATCAGTGAGTCTGGGGGACAGAGCAATCAGCCCCAGCATTTT; CDR3aa: CAISESGGQSNQPQHF
j_gene: TRBJ2-7; d_gene: .; v_gene: TRBV21-1; abundance: .; CDR3nt: TGTGCCAGCACCACGGACAGGGGCGAGCAGTACTTC; CDR3aa: CASTTDRGEQYF
j_gene: TRBJ2-7; d_gene: .; v_gene: TRBV6-5; abundance: .; CDR3nt: TGTGCCAGCACCAATACCCAGGGCTACGAGCAGTACTTC; CDR3aa: CASTNTQGYEQYF
j_gene: TRBJ1-2; d_gene: .; v_gene: TRBV28; abundance: .; CDR3nt: TGTGCCAGCAGTTTTAGAGGCTACACCTTC; CDR3aa: CASSFRGYTF
j_gene: TRBJ1-6; d_gene: .; v_gene: TRBV30; abundance: .; CDR3nt: TGTGCCTGGATTGCGGGGGCTAATTCACCCCTCCACTTT; CDR3aa: CAWIAGANSPLHF
j_gene: TRBJ2-2; d_gene: .; v_gene: TRBV6-5; abundance: .; CDR3nt: TGTGCCAGCAGTTATGCCGGGGAGCTGTTTTTT; CDR3aa: CASSYAGELFF
j_gene: TRBJ2-1; d_gene: TRBD1; v_gene: TRBV4-3; abundance: .; CDR3nt: TGCGCCAGCAGCCTACGAGGGGACAGCTCCTACAATGAGCAGTTCTTC; CDR3aa: CASSLRGDSSYNEQFF
j_gene: TRBJ1-2; d_gene: .; v_gene: TRBV4-1; abundance: .; CDR3nt: TGCGCCAGCAGCCAAGTTGGGGTTGCCGGGGGCGGCTATGGCTACACCTTC; CDR3aa: CASSQVGVAGGGYGYTF
j_gene: TRBJ2-7; d_gene: .; v_gene: TRBV5-6; abundance: once; CDR3nt: TGTGCCAGCAGCCAATACAGGGCCGAGCAGTACTTC; CDR3aa: CASSQYRAEQYF
j_gene: TRBJ2-7; d_gene: .; v_gene: TRBV7-2; abundance: .; CDR3nt: TGTGCCAGCAGCTTACTCCTCGAGCAGTACTTC; CDR3aa: CASSLLLEQYF
j_gene: TRBJ1-1; d_gene: .; v_gene: TRBV29-1; abundance: .; CDR3nt: TGCAGCGTTGAAGGGCAGCCGAACACTGAAGCTTTCTTT; CDR3aa: CSVEGQPNTEAFF
j_gene: TRBJ2-7; d_gene: TRBD1; v_gene: TRBV10-3; abundance: .; CDR3nt: TGTGCCATCAGTGAGTTAGGGGGCGGATACGAGCAGTACTTC; CDR3aa: CAISELGGGYEQYF
j_gene: TRBJ2-7; d_gene: .; v_gene: TRBV5-1; abundance: .; CDR3nt: TGCGCCAGCAGCCAGATTCCAAATGGGGGTACCTTCTACGAGCAGTACTTC; CDR3aa: CASSQIPNGGTFYEQYF
j_gene: TRBJ2-1; d_gene: TRBD2; v_gene: TRBV28; abundance: .; CDR3nt: TGTGCCAGCAGTTTAGTGGGAGGGGACAATGAGCAGTTCTTC; CDR3aa: CASSLVGGDNEQFF
j_gene: TRBJ2-7; d_gene: TRBD1; v_gene: TRBV30; abundance: .; CDR3nt: TGTGCCTGGAGTGTACTAGGGGGACAGAGGATGGGGGAGCAGTACTTC; CDR3aa: CAWSVLGGQRMGEQYF
j_gene: TRBJ2-3; d_gene: .; v_gene: TRBV15; abundance: .; CDR3nt: TGTGCCACCAGCAACCGACAGGATTATACGCAGTATTTT; CDR3aa: CATSNRQDYTQYF
j_gene: TRBJ1-4; d_gene: .; v_gene: TRBV6-1; abundance: .; CDR3nt: TGTGCCAGCAGTGAAGCGCAGTGGGTCAGGAATGAAAAACTGTTTTTT; CDR3aa: CASSEAQWVRNEKLFF
j_gene: TRBJ1-2; d_gene: .; v_gene: TRBV5-1; abundance: once; CDR3nt: TGCGCCAGCAGCTTAACAAAATATGGCTACACCTTC; CDR3aa: CASSLTKYGYTF
j_gene: TRBJ1-2; d_gene: TRBD1; v_gene: TRBV28; abundance: .; CDR3nt: TGTGCCAGCAGCTCATCCCAGGGGGCTAGATATGGCTACACCTTC; CDR3aa: CASSSSQGARYGYTF
j_gene: TRBJ2-2; d_gene: TRBD2; v_gene: TRBV2; abundance: .; CDR3nt: TGTGCCAGCAGTGAACAAATGGCGGGAGCGGGCGGGGAGCTGTTTTTT; CDR3aa: CASSEQMAGAGGELFF
j_gene: TRBJ2-1; d_gene: .; v_gene: TRBV10-3; abundance: .; CDR3nt: TGTGCCATCAGTGAGTCAGAGGTGGGCAATGAGCAGTTCTTC; CDR3aa: CAISESEVGNEQFF
j_gene: TRBJ2-7; d_gene: .; v_gene: TRBV9; abundance: .; CDR3nt: TGTGCCAGCAGCGTAGGACTTGAGGGCTGGGGGGAGCAGTACTTC; CDR3aa: CASSVGLEGWGEQYF
j_gene: TRBJ2-1; d_gene: TRBD1; v_gene: TRBV7-9; abundance: .; CDR3nt: TGTGCCAGCAGCTTATTCCTCGGACAGGCCGCCGGCACCTACAATGAGCAGTTCTTC; CDR3aa: CASSLFLGQAAGTYNEQFF
j_gene: TRBJ2-7; d_gene: TRBD1; v_gene: TRBV27; abundance: .; CDR3nt: TGTGCCAGCAGTCCGCACTCCGGGACAGGGTACTACGAGCAGTACTTC; CDR3aa: CASSPHSGTGYYEQYF